This TCR beta chain stems from a study of blood T cell repertoires in COVID-19. Study-wide background: The United States, Italy and Spain were the sources of the acute and convalescent COVID-19 samples. PBMCs, B-cell-depleted T cells, or T cells were the source of the cDNA or gDNA that made up the material.

This clone appeared a few times. Original methodology: The authors estimated nucleated cell counts from reference gene primer amplification. Clones were sequenced by immunoSEQ multiplex PCR, and TCRdb holds only the in-frame ones, with some missing. The DNA was the basis for D and trimming; V, J and clone size are from that table. The sample yields roughly 93,000 clones, 80% to 90% seen once. Germline V gives CDR1 SQVTM, CDR2 ANQGSEA. The CDR3 extends over 14 amino acids. The V end lost 5 bases, the J end lost 5 bases, and 18 bases lay between the germline ends. Sequencing input: peripheral blood. This receptor was identified in a man aged 50 or older with acute or convalescent COVID-19. V usage is TRBV29-1 and J usage is TRBJ1-1; no reliable D call. This CDR3 reads CSVSLRVSSTEAFF. The CDR3 nucleotides are TGCAGCGTTTCACTCCGGGTGTCGTCTACTGAAGCTTTCTTT.